A single sample gave rise to the 18 T cell receptor beta chains below, sequenced in a study of blood T cell repertoires in COVID-19. Sequencing was performed with immunoSEQ multiplex PCR; in TCRdb, only in-frame clones are kept and a portion is missing. The sample contains roughly 100,000 clones, approximately 78% of which appear only once. What was sequenced was peripheral blood. These receptors all come from a woman aged 80 or over with acute or convalescent COVID-19.

V gene TRBV7-2 combines with J gene TRBJ1-5, with a tentative D call TRBD1 (6 bases). Trimming pared 7 bases from V and 7 bases from J, leaving 17 bases between. Germline CDR1 and CDR2: SGHTA and FQGNSA. This CDR3 has 14 amino acids. The CDR3 region is CASNEQGFGQPQHF. In DNA, the CDR3 is TGTGCCAGCAACGAACAGGGTTTTGGACAGCCCCAGCATTTT. The entire variable domain, with the rest obtained from reference TRBV7-2 and TRBJ1-5, is as follows: GAGVSQSPSNKVTEKGKDVELRCDPISGHTALYWYRQSLGQGLEFLIYFQGNSAPDKSGLPSDRFSAERTGGSVSTLTIQRTQQEDSAVYLCASNEQGFGQPQHFGDGTRLSIL.

V is TRBV28 and J is TRBJ2-7, with 9 bases lining up with TRBD1. Germline V gives CDR1 MDHEN, CDR2 SYDVKM. With 9 bases clipped from V and 8 bases from J, the junction kept 11 bases outside the gene matches. The CDR3 is 13 residues long. The CDR3: CASTPGQGGKQYF. CDR3 coding DNA: TGTGCCAGTACCCCGGGACAGGGTGGGAAGCAGTACTTC.

The genes are TRBV28 and TRBJ1-5, with D maybe TRBD1 (6 bases). The CDR3 covers 15 residues. Germline CDR1 and CDR2: MDHEN and SYDVKM. Trimming stripped 7 bases from V and 3 bases from J, with 16 bases between. Written as DNA, the CDR3 is TGTGCCAGCATCAGGGGCAGGATTACCAATCAGCCCCAGCATTTT. This codes for CASIRGRITNQPQHF.

The chain carries TRBV24-1 and TRBJ2-1; 9 bases are a match to TRBD2. The germline CDR1 and CDR2 sequences are KGHDR and SFDVKD. V shed 5 bases, J shed 4 bases, and the junction held 8 bases outside the gene matches. The CDR3 extends over 16 amino acids. The CDR3 nucleotides are TGTGCCACCAGTGCTTTTAGCGGGAGTAGATACAATGAGCAGTTCTTC. Amino acid sequence: CATSAFSGSRYNEQFF.

This clone occurred once. The rearrangement links TRBV5-1 to TRBJ2-1; D is uncertain. The CDR3 totals 14 residues. In germline, CDR1 is SGHRS, CDR2 YFSETQ. V dropped 5 bases and J dropped 5 bases, with 14 bases sitting between them. CDR3 nucleotide sequence: TGCGCCAGCAGACCCTCCGCGGAAAACAATGAGCAGTTCTTC. Protein product: CASRPSAENNEQFF.

This sequence joins TRBV4-2 and TRBJ2-3, with D possibly matching TRBD2 (5 bases). Trimming pared 4 bases from V and 3 bases from J, leaving 14 bases between. The germline V gene has CDR1 LGHNA and CDR2 YNFKEQ. The CDR3 sequence is 15 residues long. Written as DNA, the CDR3 is TGTGCCAGCAGCCTTCGGGGTCAGCAAACAGATACGCAGTATTTT. Translated, it gives CASSLRGQQTDTQYF.

CDR3 sequence (DNA): TGTGCCAGCAGCGTTAATCTCGGACAGCCCTATGGCTACACCTTC. Translating gives CASSVNLGQPYGYTF. The V call is TRBV7-2, the J call TRBJ1-2, with D possibly TRBD1 on 6 matching bases. V was clipped by 5 bases and J by 4 bases, with 17 bases between them. Germline V lookup: CDR1 SGHTA, CDR2 FQGNSA. The CDR3 runs to 15 residues.

DNA of the CDR3: TGTGCCAGTAGTATGGCGGGAGGGCCGAGGGAGCAGTACTTC. This translates into CASSMAGGPREQYF. The rearrangement uses TRBV19 and TRBJ2-7, with TRBD2 matching 9 bases. V trimming: 3 bases; J trimming: 7 bases; junction bases outside the gene matches: 7. The CDR3 is 14 amino acids. Per germline, CDR1 LNHDA and CDR2 SQIVND (reference sequence).

The chain's CDR3 is CASSPQTSGYNEQFF. CDR3 sequence (DNA): TGTGCCAGCAGCCCCCAGACTAGCGGTTACAATGAGCAGTTCTTC. The V gene is TRBV7-2, the J gene TRBJ2-1; 9 positions match TRBD2. CDR3 length: 15 residues. V gave up 5 bases and J gave up 4 bases; unmatched junction bases: 6. The germline gives CDR1 SGHTA, CDR2 FQGNSA.

The J gene is TRBJ1-1, the V gene TRBV6-5; no clear D. The germline V gene encodes CDR1 MNHEY and CDR2 SVGAGI. Trimming stripped 5 bases from V and 0 bases from J, with 10 bases between. The length of the CDR3 is 14 residues. The CDR3 bases are TGTGCCAGCAGTAACAGCTTACTGAACACTGAAGCTTTCTTT. Translation gives CASSNSLLNTEAFF.

This chain links TRBV6-6 with TRBJ2-7, with D uncertain. The CDR3 contains 12 residues. Trimming took 3 bases from V and 7 from J, leaving 10 bases between them. Germline assignment: CDR1 MNHNY and CDR2 SVGAGI (reference sequence). CDR3 nucleotide sequence: TGTGCCAGCAGTTATGGCCGCTTGGAGCAGTACTTC. Translating gives CASSYGRLEQYF.

This clone was found once. The chain couples TRBV27 to TRBJ1-2; D gene uncertain. Germline V gene lookup returns CDR1 MNHEY and CDR2 SMNVEV (reference sequence). Trimming took off 2 bases at V and 8 bases at J, with 12 bases between the two ends. This CDR3 spans 13 amino acids. The CDR3 here is CASSLSPGWGYTF. The CDR3, as DNA: TGTGCCAGCAGTTTAAGCCCCGGGTGGGGCTACACCTTC.

The V gene is TRBV16, the J gene TRBJ1-1, with TRBD1 identical over 8 bases. Germline V gene lookup returns CDR1 KGHSY and CDR2 FQNENV. The CDR3 length is 16 residues. With V trimmed by 0 bases and J by 2 bases, 5 bases remained unmatched. The CDR3 DNA is TGTGCCAGCAGCCAATCGGGGACAGGTACCAACACTGAAGCTTTCTTT. Protein sequence: CASSQSGTGTNTEAFF. Full variable domain (rest looked up from reference TRBV16 and TRBJ1-1): GEEVAQTPKHLVRGEGQKAKLYCAPIKGHSYVFWYQQVLKNEFKFLISFQNENVFDETGMPKERFSAKCLPNSPCSLEIQATKLEDSAVYFCASSQSGTGTNTEAFFGQGTRLTVV.

The chain has TRBV28 and TRBJ1-5; the match to TRBD1 covers 9 bases. The junction had 7 bases not matched to a gene; V was cut back by 7 bases and J by 6 bases. The CDR3 is 14 amino acids. Germline-derived CDR1 and CDR2 are MDHEN and SYDVKM. DNA of the CDR3: TGTGCCAGCATCGAGGGACAGGGTGTTCAGCCCCAGCATTTT. It yields the protein CASIEGQGVQPQHF.

The rearrangement joins TRBV27 to TRBJ2-5; 10 bases are a match to TRBD2. Trimming took 9 bases from V and 4 from J; bases not matched to a gene: 8. The CDR3 spans 14 residues. Germline V gene lookup returns CDR1 MNHEY and CDR2 SMNVEV (reference sequence). CDR3 bases: TGTGCCAGTAGAACCTTAGCGGGAGGAGAGACCCAGTACTTC. Its protein product is CASRTLAGGETQYF.

The chain couples TRBV5-6 to TRBJ2-3; 9 bases are shared with TRBD1. After removal of 2 bases from V and 5 bases from J, the junction contained 3 bases not matched to a gene. This CDR3 has 14 amino acids. Germline loops: CDR1 SGHDT, CDR2 YYEEEE. Written as DNA, the CDR3 is TGTGCCAGCAGCTTTCGGACAGGGGTAGATACGCAGTATTTT. It codes for CASSFRTGVDTQYF.

V and J are TRBV15 and TRBJ2-2; 7 bases are shared with TRBD2. The CDR3 has 17 amino acids. Germline CDR1 is LNHNV and CDR2 is YYDKDF (reference sequence). Germline trimming cut 0 bases from V and 1 base from J; bases unmatched to any gene: 5. For the CDR3, the DNA is TGTGCCACCAGCAGAGATCCCCAGCGGGGGAACACCGGGGAGCTGTTTTTT. Its protein is CATSRDPQRGNTGELFF.

The chain links TRBV20-1 to TRBJ2-5; a weak D match, TRBD2 (5 bases). Trimming shortened V by 3 bases and J by 5 bases, and 19 bases separated the two germline ends. The V gene's germline CDR1 is DFQATT and CDR2 SNEGSKA (reference sequence). The CDR3 loop spans 15 amino acids. The CDR3 loop reads CSASEGATARETQYF. The CDR3 DNA reads as TGCAGTGCTAGTGAGGGAGCTACGGCCAGGGAGACCCAGTACTTC.